This is a list of T cell receptor beta chains from one sample in a study of cytomegalovirus exposure and HLA in healthy donors. The protocol was immunoSEQ multiplex PCR, while the TCRdb copy is restricted to in-frame clones and leaves out a portion. The table records approximately 170,000 clones, roughly four fifths of them present only once. Sequencing input: PBMCs. The receptors come from a woman between 25 and 40 years old in good health and CMV-seropositive. Each CDR3 is given with its conserved first and last residue. Fields, in order: J gene, V gene, CDR3 protein.

j_call: TRBJ2-2; v_call: TRBV5-6; cdr3_aa: CASRRTGAGELFF
j_call: TRBJ2-7; v_call: TRBV9; cdr3_aa: CASSAGLYEQYF
j_call: TRBJ2-7; v_call: TRBV27; cdr3_aa: CASSLSLAGAYFEQYF
j_call: TRBJ2-1; v_call: TRBV5-1; cdr3_aa: CASSLEGVEDEQFF
j_call: TRBJ2-7; v_call: TRBV7-9; cdr3_aa: CASSLDRTSYEQYF
j_call: TRBJ2-1; v_call: TRBV6-5; cdr3_aa: CASTVGTGQYNEQFF
j_call: TRBJ2-7; v_call: TRBV5-1; cdr3_aa: CASSPNGGMGAAYEQYF
j_call: TRBJ2-2; v_call: TRBV28; cdr3_aa: CASKAFGTGKTGELFF
j_call: TRBJ2-3; v_call: TRBV7-9; cdr3_aa: CASSSSLAISTDTQYF
j_call: TRBJ2-4; v_call: TRBV7-6; cdr3_aa: CASSLGPGGAKNIQYF
j_call: TRBJ2-1; v_call: TRBV11-2; cdr3_aa: CASSLSQGYEQFF
j_call: TRBJ2-5; v_call: TRBV5-1; cdr3_aa: CASSPSTSGRASYF
j_call: TRBJ2-3; v_call: TRBV9; cdr3_aa: CASSVLGWREGMRADTQYF
j_call: TRBJ2-1; v_call: TRBV5-6; cdr3_aa: CASSFRGAGGYNNEQFF
j_call: TRBJ2-5; v_call: TRBV5-1; cdr3_aa: CASSIGAETQYF
j_call: TRBJ2-7; v_call: TRBV6-1; cdr3_aa: CASNSGGGGSYEQYF
j_call: TRBJ2-7; v_call: TRBV6-5; cdr3_aa: CASSGRDSHEQYF
j_call: TRBJ2-1; v_call: TRBV15; cdr3_aa: CATSRALGTSDYNEQFF
j_call: TRBJ2-5; v_call: TRBV9; cdr3_aa: CASSVVIGGAETQYF
j_call: TRBJ2-5; v_call: TRBV6-1; cdr3_aa: CASSPPRDQETQYF
j_call: TRBJ1-2; v_call: TRBV5-1; cdr3_aa: CASSFVGQGYDGYTF
j_call: TRBJ2-2; v_call: TRBV5-1; cdr3_aa: CASSPGSGGNTGELFF
j_call: TRBJ1-2; v_call: TRBV29-1; cdr3_aa: CSVLSNYGYTF
j_call: TRBJ2-7; v_call: TRBV29-1; cdr3_aa: CSVEAGRKEEQYF
j_call: TRBJ1-1; v_call: TRBV30; cdr3_aa: CASLEGGQGRNTEAFF
j_call: TRBJ1-2; v_call: TRBV19; cdr3_aa: CASTPNYGYTF
j_call: TRBJ1-2; v_call: TRBV10-2; cdr3_aa: CASSGPGQSNYGYTF
j_call: TRBJ1-5; v_call: TRBV5-4; cdr3_aa: CASSLGITGNQPQHF
j_call: TRBJ2-1; v_call: TRBV15; cdr3_aa: CATSSLGAEQFF
j_call: TRBJ1-5; v_call: TRBV28; cdr3_aa: CASAGTGGQPQHF
j_call: TRBJ2-3; v_call: TRBV5-6; cdr3_aa: CASRKDYTDTQYF
j_call: TRBJ2-2; v_call: TRBV6-4; cdr3_aa: CASSVASNTGELFF
j_call: TRBJ2-1; v_call: TRBV7-9; cdr3_aa: CASSLASGIYNEQFF
j_call: TRBJ2-1; v_call: TRBV18; cdr3_aa: CASSPGLAGLNEQFF
j_call: TRBJ2-5; v_call: TRBV11-2; cdr3_aa: CASSATGGYETQYF
j_call: TRBJ2-2; v_call: TRBV19; cdr3_aa: CARSRQGENTGELFF
j_call: TRBJ1-3; v_call: TRBV19; cdr3_aa: CASSRGGTGNTIYF
j_call: TRBJ2-3; v_call: TRBV11-2; cdr3_aa: CASSLVLTDTQYF
j_call: TRBJ1-5; v_call: TRBV27; cdr3_aa: CASSLFQGWQPQHF
j_call: TRBJ2-1; v_call: TRBV25-1; cdr3_aa: CASRRLDEQFF
j_call: NA; v_call: TRBV5-1; cdr3_aa: CASSFQGDEQYF
j_call: TRBJ2-1; v_call: TRBV7-9; cdr3_aa: CASSLVGSGGYNEQFF
j_call: TRBJ2-3; v_call: TRBV15; cdr3_aa: CATSRDQSWTGVTDTQYF
j_call: TRBJ2-7; v_call: TRBV19; cdr3_aa: CASSIVGGASSYEQYF
j_call: TRBJ2-2; v_call: TRBV14; cdr3_aa: CASSLLYPGELFF
j_call: TRBJ2-7; v_call: TRBV6-5; cdr3_aa: CASSTSGFGSYEQYF
j_call: TRBJ2-7; v_call: TRBV2; cdr3_aa: CASSEGNLEYEQYF
j_call: TRBJ2-7; v_call: TRBV13; cdr3_aa: CASSLGTGGYEQYF
j_call: TRBJ2-7; v_call: TRBV5-1; cdr3_aa: CASGKGYEVREQYF
j_call: TRBJ1-1; v_call: TRBV30; cdr3_aa: CAWTPRGQCRTEAFF
j_call: TRBJ2-7; v_call: TRBV5-1; cdr3_aa: CASSPVGGYEQYF
j_call: TRBJ2-3; v_call: TRBV5-4; cdr3_aa: CASRRGDTQYF
j_call: TRBJ1-1; v_call: TRBV6-6; cdr3_aa: CASSTRQDNTEAFF
j_call: TRBJ1-2; v_call: TRBV19; cdr3_aa: CASRPGQSSNYGYTF
j_call: TRBJ1-5; v_call: TRBV28; cdr3_aa: CASRPKGALSRNQPQHF
j_call: TRBJ2-7; v_call: TRBV4-2; cdr3_aa: CASSQDREEWLAGTYEQYF
j_call: TRBJ1-4; v_call: TRBV28; cdr3_aa: CASVTTGTGKEKLFF
j_call: TRBJ2-6; v_call: TRBV4-1; cdr3_aa: CASSQDRGTGANVLTF
j_call: TRBJ1-2; v_call: TRBV13; cdr3_aa: CASSSTGGDGYTF